What follows are 8 T cell receptor beta chains derived from one specimen sequenced in a study of blood T cell repertoires in COVID-19 (dated by TCRdb to 2018 to 2020). Libraries were built with the immunoSEQ multiplex PCR assay. Entries here come from immuneACCESS through TCRdb and include only in-frame sequences with V and J called. Some clones fail to appear in such tables; in the studies checked, an unresolved V gene covers under half of the shortfall, and the cause of the remainder is unknown. The sample data list about 140,000 clones, and 88% of these were observed just once. Jointly, the top ten make up approximately 2.5% of the sample. The sample taken for sequencing was peripheral blood. The receptors stem from a human donor with COVID-19, enrolled during active disease. The donor label of this sample is uncertain.

The chain recombines TRBV19 with TRBJ2-7; TRBD1 aligns across 7 bases. CDR1 is LNHDA, CDR2 SQIVND, per germline (reference sequence). The trim removed 4 bases at V and 7 bases at J, leaving 4 bases unmatched. The CDR3 is made up of 12 amino acids. DNA of the CDR3: TGTGCCAGTAGTAACACAGGGGATGAGCAGTACTTC. Protein sequence: CASSNTGDEQYF.

The J gene is TRBJ1-2, the V gene TRBV19, with D uncertain. This CDR3 region has 10 residues. The ends were cut back, 5 bases at V and 7 bases at J, with 5 bases in the middle. Germline V lookup: CDR1 LNHDA, CDR2 SQIVND (reference sequence). The CDR3 reads CASSPGGYTF. The CDR3, as DNA: TGTGCCAGTAGTCCGGGTGGCTACACCTTC. Supplemented by reference TRBV19 and TRBJ1-2, the full variable domain reads DGGITQSPKYLFRKEGQNVTLSCEQNLNHDAMYWYRQDPGQGLRLIYYSQIVNDFQKGDIAEGYSVSREKKESFPLTVTSAQKNPTAFYLCASSPGGYTFGSGTRLTVV.

The chain links TRBV7-9 to TRBJ1-1; 8 bases fit TRBD1. Germline V lookup: CDR1 SEHNR, CDR2 FQNEAQ (reference sequence). The CDR3 extends over 16 amino acids. The ends lost 5 bases at V and 2 bases at J; junction bases unmatched: 10. Here the CDR3 DNA reads TGTGCCAGCAGCCCCCAAGGACAGGGCCGTAACACTGAAGCTTTCTTT. Amino acids: CASSPQGQGRNTEAFF.

This CDR3 is CASSPQTGETEAFF. The CDR3 DNA follows: TGTGCCAGCTCACCACAGACAGGGGAGACTGAAGCTTTCTTT. The chain links TRBV18 to TRBJ1-1, with 8 positions matching TRBD1. Germline values: CDR1 KGHSH, CDR2 LQKENI. The CDR3 has 14 amino acids. Trimming removed 1 base from V and 5 bases from J; junction bases left unmatched: 3.

The genes are TRBV21-1 and TRBJ2-2; the DNA was not used to check the table's D call, TRBD1. TRBV21-1 is tagged as a pseudogene. The CDR3 contains 17 residues. The CDR3 region has the DNA TGTGCCAGCAGCAAAGGGACAGGTCACACGAACACCGGGGAGCTGTTTTTT. It translates to CASSKGTGHTNTGELFF.

The chain combines TRBV7-3 with TRBJ2-2, with TRBD2 matching 8 bases. Trimming took 5 bases from V and 2 from J; bases not matched to a gene: 4. The CDR3 is 15 residues long. Germline V gene sequence: CDR1 SGHTA, CDR2 FQGTGA. CDR3 sequence: CASSRTSLNTGELFF. The CDR3 nucleotides read TGTGCCAGCAGCCGGACTAGCCTTAACACCGGGGAGCTGTTTTTT.

The gene calls are TRBV30 and TRBJ2-7, with no clear D. The CDR3 runs 12 residues. CDR1 and CDR2 (germline): GTSNPN, SVGIG (reference sequence). Between the trimmed V and J ends, which lost 0 bases and 4 bases, there was a span of 7 bases. The CDR3 region is CAWSVIGYEQYF. The CDR3 DNA reads as TGTGCCTGGAGTGTTATCGGGTACGAGCAGTACTTC.

This chain links TRBV7-2 with TRBJ2-5, with D possibly TRBD2 on 6 matching bases. The germline V gene encodes CDR1 SGHTA and CDR2 FQGNSA. Between the trimmed V and J ends, which lost 4 bases and 9 bases, there was a span of 18 bases. The CDR3 is 14 amino acids. The CDR3 DNA is TGTGCCAGCAGCTATTCTAGCGTTGGCTCGGCCCAGTACTTC. Translation gives CASSYSSVGSAQYF.